A selection of T cell receptor beta chains follows, all from one sample in a study of identical twins. From the 5' RACE reads, TCRdb called clonotypes with MiXCR, one entry per CDR3 protein. The table records around 250,000 distinct CDR3 sequences, 12% of them present only once. The data were also submitted as part of a second study, on yellow fever vaccine responses in identical twins.

Sequences were obtained from memory (CD45RO+) T cells sorted from blood. These receptors all stem from a woman aged 18 to 35 in good health. CDR3s include the opening cysteine and the closing phenylalanine or tryptophan. The order of the fields is V gene, clone size, D gene, J gene, CDR3 protein, CDR3 DNA. A D gene is named only where the DNA matches it firmly. Size is stated for part of the rows, as once, few or many counts, or as a class when the clone is expanded.

>TRBV20-1|NA|NA|TRBJ1-2
CSAGLGANYGYTF
TGCAGTGCTGGCCTGGGGGCTAACTATGGCTACACCTTC
>TRBV12-3/TRBV12-4|few|TRBD2|TRBJ2-7
CASSRLTGLAGVSSYEQYF
TGTGCCAGCAGCCGACTAACTGGACTAGCGGGGGTAAGCTCGTACGAGCAGTACTTC
>TRBV3-1|NA|NA|TRBJ1-1
CASSQDYAEDTEAFF
TGTGCCAGCAGCCAAGATTATGCCGAAGACACTGAAGCTTTCTTT
>TRBV28|few|TRBD1|TRBJ2-7
CASSPRDRGAYEQYF
TGTGCCAGCAGCCCCCGGGACAGGGGGGCCTACGAGCAGTACTTC
>TRBV30|NA|TRBD1|TRBJ2-7
CACRQGVNHEQYF
TGTGCCTGCAGACAGGGAGTGAACCACGAGCAGTACTTC
>TRBV12-3/TRBV12-4|many|NA|TRBJ1-3
CASSLLGSGNTIYF
TGTGCCAGCAGTTTACTGGGCTCTGGAAACACCATATATTTT
>TRBV25-1|NA|TRBD2|TRBJ2-5
CASSDWGGETQYF
TGTGCCAGCAGTGACTGGGGGGGTGAGACCCAGTACTTC
>TRBV7-2|many|TRBD1|TRBJ1-2
CASSFNRGYGYTF
TGTGCCAGCAGCTTCAACAGGGGCTATGGCTACACCTTC
>TRBV7-2|NA|TRBD2|TRBJ2-3
CASSLDISGKVDTQYF
TGTGCCAGCAGCTTAGATATTAGCGGGAAGGTAGATACGCAGTATTTT
>TRBV15|few|TRBD1|TRBJ2-5
CATSSGQGAKTQYF
TGTGCCACCAGCTCGGGACAGGGAGCAAAGACCCAGTACTTC
>TRBV6-1|many|TRBD1|TRBJ2-7
CASSRPGTGSDEQYF
TGTGCCAGCAGTCGTCCCGGGACAGGGTCAGACGAGCAGTACTTC
>TRBV6-1|NA|TRBD1|TRBJ1-2
CASGMETGGYGYTF
TGTGCCAGCGGAATGGAGACAGGGGGCTATGGCTACACCTTC
>TRBV29-1|few|TRBD1|TRBJ2-2
CSGGSDRGHTGELFF
TGCAGCGGTGGATCCGACAGGGGTCACACCGGGGAGCTGTTTTTT
>TRBV5-1|NA|NA|TRBJ2-2
CASSLASNGELFF
TGCGCCAGCAGCTTGGCCTCCAACGGGGAGCTGTTTTTT
>TRBV5-1|few|NA|TRBJ2-5
CASSFSEETQYF
TGCGCCAGCAGCTTCAGCGAAGAGACCCAGTACTTC
>TRBV15|few|NA|TRBJ2-2
CATSYGQGTGELFF
TGTGCCACCAGTTATGGGCAGGGCACCGGGGAGCTGTTTTTT
>TRBV10-2|few|NA|TRBJ2-5
CATTHNRETQYF
TGCGCCACGACACACAATCGAGAGACCCAGTACTTC
>TRBV24-1|many|TRBD1|TRBJ2-1
CATSDQGARNNEQFF
TGTGCCACCAGTGATCAGGGGGCTCGGAACAATGAGCAGTTCTTC
>TRBV24-1|many|NA|TRBJ2-5
CASAGAGLSKTQYF
TGTGCCTCGGCAGGCGCGGGACTTTCAAAGACCCAGTACTTC
>TRBV7-8|few|NA|TRBJ2-7
CASSLISWATSYEQYF
TGTGCCAGCAGCTTAATCTCGTGGGCAACTTCCTACGAGCAGTACTTC